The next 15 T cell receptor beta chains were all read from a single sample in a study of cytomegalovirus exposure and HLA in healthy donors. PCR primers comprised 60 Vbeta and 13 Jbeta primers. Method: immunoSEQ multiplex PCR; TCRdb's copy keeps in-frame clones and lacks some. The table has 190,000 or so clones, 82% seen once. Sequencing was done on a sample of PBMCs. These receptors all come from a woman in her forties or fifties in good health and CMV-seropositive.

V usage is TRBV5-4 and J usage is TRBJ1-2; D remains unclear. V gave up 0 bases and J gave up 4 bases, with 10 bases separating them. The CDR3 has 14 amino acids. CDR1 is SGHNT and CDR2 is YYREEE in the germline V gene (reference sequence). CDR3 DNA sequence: TGTGCCAGCAGCTTGGGTGGGCACTTCTATGGCTACACCTTC. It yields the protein CASSLGGHFYGYTF.

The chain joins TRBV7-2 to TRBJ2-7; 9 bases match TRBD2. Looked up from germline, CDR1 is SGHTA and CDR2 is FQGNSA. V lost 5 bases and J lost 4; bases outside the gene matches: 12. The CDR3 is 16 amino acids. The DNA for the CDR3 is TGTGCCAGCAGCCAACCGGGGACTAGCAGCTGGTACGAGCAGTACTTC. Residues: CASSQPGTSSWYEQYF.

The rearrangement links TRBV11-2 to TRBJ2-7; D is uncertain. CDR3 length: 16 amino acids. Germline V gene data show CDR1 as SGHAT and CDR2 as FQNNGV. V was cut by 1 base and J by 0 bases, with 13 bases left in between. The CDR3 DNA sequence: TGTGCCAGCAGCTTAGGGCAGGTGTCCCTCTCCTACGAGCAGTACTTC. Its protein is CASSLGQVSLSYEQYF.

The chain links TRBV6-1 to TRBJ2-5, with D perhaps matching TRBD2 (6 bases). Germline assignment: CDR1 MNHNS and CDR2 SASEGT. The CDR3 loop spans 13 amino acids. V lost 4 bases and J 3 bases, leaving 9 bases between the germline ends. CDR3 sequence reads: CASSGWGEETQYF. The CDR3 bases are TGTGCCAGCAGTGGGTGGGGGGAAGAGACCCAGTACTTC.

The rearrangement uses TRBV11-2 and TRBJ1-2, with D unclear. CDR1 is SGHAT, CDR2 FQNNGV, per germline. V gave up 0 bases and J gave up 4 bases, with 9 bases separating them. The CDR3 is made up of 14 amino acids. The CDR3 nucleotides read TGTGCCAGCAGCTTAGAGAACAGAGCCTATGGCTACACCTTC. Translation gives CASSLENRAYGYTF.

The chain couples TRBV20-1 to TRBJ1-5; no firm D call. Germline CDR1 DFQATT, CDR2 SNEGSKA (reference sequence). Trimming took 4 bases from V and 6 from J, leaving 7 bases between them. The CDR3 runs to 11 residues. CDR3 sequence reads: CSATPGQPQHF. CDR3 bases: TGCAGTGCTACCCCGGGTCAGCCCCAGCATTTT.

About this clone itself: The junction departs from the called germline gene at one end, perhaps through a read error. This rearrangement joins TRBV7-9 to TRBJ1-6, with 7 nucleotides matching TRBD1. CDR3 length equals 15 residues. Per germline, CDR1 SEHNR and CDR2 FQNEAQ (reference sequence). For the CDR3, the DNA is TGTTCCAGCAGCGCCTTACGGGACAGTATCTCACCCCTCCACTTT. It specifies CSSSALRDSISPLHF. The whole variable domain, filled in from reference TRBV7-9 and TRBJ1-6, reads DTGVSQNPRHKITKRGQNVTFRCDPISEHNRLYWYRQTLGQGPEFLTYFQNEAQLEKSRLLSDRFSAERPKGSFSTLEIQRTEQGDSAMYLCSSSALRDSISPLHFGNGTRLTVT.

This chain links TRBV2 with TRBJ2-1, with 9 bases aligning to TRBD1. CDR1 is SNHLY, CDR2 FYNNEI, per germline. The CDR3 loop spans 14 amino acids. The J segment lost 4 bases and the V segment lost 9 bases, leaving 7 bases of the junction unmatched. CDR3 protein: CASPRGTGYNEQFF. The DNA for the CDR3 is TGTGCCAGTCCCAGGGGGACAGGGTACAATGAGCAGTTCTTC.

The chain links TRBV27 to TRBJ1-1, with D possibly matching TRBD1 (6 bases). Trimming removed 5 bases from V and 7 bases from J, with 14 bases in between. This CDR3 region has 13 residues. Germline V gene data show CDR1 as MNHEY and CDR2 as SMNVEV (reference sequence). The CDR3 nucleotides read TGTGCCAGCAGTCTCCGGGACATGAGTGAAGCTTTCTTT. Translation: CASSLRDMSEAFF.

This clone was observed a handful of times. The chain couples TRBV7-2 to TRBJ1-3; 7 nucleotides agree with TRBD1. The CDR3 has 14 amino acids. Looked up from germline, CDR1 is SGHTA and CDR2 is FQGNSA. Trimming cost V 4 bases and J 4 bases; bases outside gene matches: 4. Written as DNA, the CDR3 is TGTGCCAGCAGCTCAAGGACAGGCGGAAACACCATATATTTT. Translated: CASSSRTGGNTIYF. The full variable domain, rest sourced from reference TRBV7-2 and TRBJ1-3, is GAGVSQSPSNKVTEKGKDVELRCDPISGHTALYWYRQSLGQGLEFLIYFQGNSAPDKSGLPSDRFSAERTGGSVSTLTIQRTQQEDSAVYLCASSSRTGGNTIYFGEGSWLTVV.

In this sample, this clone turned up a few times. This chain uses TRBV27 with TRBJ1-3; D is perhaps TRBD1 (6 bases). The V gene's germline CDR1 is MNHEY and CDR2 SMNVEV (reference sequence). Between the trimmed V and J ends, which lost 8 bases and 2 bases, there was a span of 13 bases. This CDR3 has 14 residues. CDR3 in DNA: TGTGCCAGCGGAAACAGGGACACTGGAAACACCATATATTTT. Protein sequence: CASGNRDTGNTIYF.

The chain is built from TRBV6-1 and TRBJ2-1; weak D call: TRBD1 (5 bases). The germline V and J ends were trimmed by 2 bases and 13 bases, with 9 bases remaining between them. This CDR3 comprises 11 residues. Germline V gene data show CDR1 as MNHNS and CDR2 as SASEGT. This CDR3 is CASSERRAQFF. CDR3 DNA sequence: TGTGCCAGCAGTGAACGCAGGGCCCAGTTCTTC.

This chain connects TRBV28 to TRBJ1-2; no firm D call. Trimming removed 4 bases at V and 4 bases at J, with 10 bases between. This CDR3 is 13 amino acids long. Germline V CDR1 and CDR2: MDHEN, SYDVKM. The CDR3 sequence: CASSSQDIYGYTF. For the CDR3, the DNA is TGTGCCAGCAGTTCCCAGGATATCTATGGCTACACCTTC.

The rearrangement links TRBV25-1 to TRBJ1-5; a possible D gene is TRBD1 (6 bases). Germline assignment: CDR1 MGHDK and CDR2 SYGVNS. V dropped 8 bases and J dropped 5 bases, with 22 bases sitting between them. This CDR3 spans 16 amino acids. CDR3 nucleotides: TGTGCCAGCTCCATGACAGGTCTCCAGTGGGATCAGCCCCAGCATTTT. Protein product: CASSMTGLQWDQPQHF.

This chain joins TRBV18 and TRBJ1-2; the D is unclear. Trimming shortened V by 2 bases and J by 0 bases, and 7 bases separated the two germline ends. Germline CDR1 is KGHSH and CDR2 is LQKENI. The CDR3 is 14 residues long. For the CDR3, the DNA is TGTGCCAGCTCACCAGACAAATCTAACTATGGCTACACCTTC. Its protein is CASSPDKSNYGYTF.